The next 13 T cell receptor beta chains were all read from a single sample in a study of T cells in Graves' hyperthyroidism and ophthalmopathy. Amplification targeted TCR beta CDR3 regions from RNA transcripts. The HTBI primer set was used in a first-round RT-PCR of the TCR CDR3. One entry per CDR3 protein, called by TCRdb with MiXCR from the multiplex PCR reads. The sample has 350,000 or so distinct CDR3 sequences; 17% are singletons. Input material: blood. The source is a woman aged 25 to 39 with Graves' hyperthyroidism that later progressed to Graves' ophthalmopathy.

In this sample, this clonotype turned up a few times. V usage is TRBV28 and J usage is TRBJ1-1; the D is unclear. Per the germline V gene, CDR1 is MDHEN and CDR2 is SYDVKM. The CDR3 loop spans 12 amino acids. V was trimmed by 6 bases and J by 0 bases, leaving 5 bases between them. CDR3 coding DNA: TGTGCCAGCAGAATAATGAACACTGAAGCTTTCTTT. Translated: CASRIMNTEAFF.

The V call is TRBV7-2, the J call TRBJ2-1, with 8 positions matching TRBD2. Germline V CDR1 and CDR2: SGHTA, FQGNSA. The junction had 7 bases not matched to a gene; V was cut back by 5 bases and J by 7 bases. The CDR3 contains 14 residues. The DNA for the CDR3 is TGTGCCAGCAGCCTATTGGGCGGGGGGAATGAGCAGTTCTTC. Amino acid sequence: CASSLLGGGNEQFF.

This clonotype was seen at least ten times. The chain uses TRBV27 and TRBJ2-3, with TRBD2 matching 9 bases. Per the germline V gene, CDR1 is MNHEY and CDR2 is SMNVEV (reference sequence). This CDR3 contains 14 residues. V shed 5 bases and J 6 bases; nucleotides not matched to a gene: 6. CDR3 residues: CASSMGLAADTQYF. DNA of the CDR3: TGTGCCAGCAGTATGGGACTAGCTGCGGATACGCAGTATTTT.

This clonotype has at least ten counts. The V and J genes are TRBV2 and TRBJ2-1; 8 bases map to TRBD1. V lost 6 bases to trimming and J lost 5 bases; unmatched junction nucleotides: 9. Germline lookup yields CDR1 SNHLY and CDR2 FYNNEI. The CDR3 covers 15 residues. The CDR3: CASSKDREDDNEQFF. The CDR3 region has the DNA TGTGCCAGCAGCAAGGACAGGGAGGACGACAATGAGCAGTTCTTC.

This clonotype was detected many times. The J gene is TRBJ2-6, the V gene TRBV12-3 or TRBV12-4; D is perhaps TRBD2 (6 bases). The CDR3 sequence is 17 residues long. Trimming cost V 5 bases and J 0 bases, with 14 bases left between them. CDR3 loop: CASSDRDSGSGANVLTF. The CDR3, as DNA: TGTGCCAGCAGTGACCGGGACTCTGGCTCTGGGGCCAACGTCCTGACTTTC.

This rearrangement joins TRBV10-2 to TRBJ2-1, with TRBD2 identical over 8 bases. With V trimmed by 2 bases and J by 7 bases, 13 bases remained unmatched. This CDR3 has 17 residues. The germline CDR1 and CDR2 sequences are WSHSY and SAAADI. CDR3 in DNA: TGCGCCAGCAGTGAGAGGCGGGGGGCCGCAAGCATTAATGAGCAGTTCTTC. It specifies CASSERRGAASINEQFF.

In this sample, this clonotype turned up once. The genes are TRBV3-1 and TRBJ2-1, with 10 bases fitting TRBD2. CDR3 length: 15 residues. Trimming removed 4 bases from V and 9 bases from J; junction bases left unmatched: 9. Germline loops: CDR1 LGHDT, CDR2 YNNKEL (reference sequence). Written as DNA, the CDR3 is TGTGCCAGCAGCCTCGGGACTAGCGTCTCCATTGAGCAGTTCTTC. Residues: CASSLGTSVSIEQFF.

For this clonotype: This CDR3 is missing its conserved last phenylalanine or tryptophan, likely due to a read error. The chain links TRBV5-1 to TRBJ1-3; D is perhaps TRBD1 (6 bases). CDR1 and CDR2 from the germline V gene are SGHRS and YFSETQ. The CDR3 runs to 17 residues. Trimming removed 0 bases from V and 2 bases from J, with 15 bases in between. The CDR3 is CASSLDAGGAAGNTIYL. The CDR3 nucleotides are TGCGCCAGCAGCTTGGACGCCGGGGGCGCGGCTGGAAACACCATATATCTT.

This clonotype was seen at least ten times. This sequence joins TRBV10-3 and TRBJ2-7; 12 positions agree with TRBD1. CDR1 and CDR2 from the germline V gene are ENHRY and SYGVKD. J gave up 5 bases and V 3 bases, and 8 bases lay outside the gene matches. There are 16 residues in the CDR3. The CDR3 region is CAISEHAGTGGHEQYF. The CDR3 region has the DNA TGTGCCATCAGTGAACACGCCGGGACAGGGGGCCACGAGCAGTACTTC.

To note about this clonotype: The junction departs from the called germline gene at one end, perhaps through a read error. The genes are TRBV27 and TRBJ2-7; D perhaps matches TRBD2 (6 bases). The length of the CDR3 is 16 residues. Germline CDR1 and CDR2: MNHEY and SMNVEV (reference sequence). The CDR3: CASSSLGAGKGYEQYF. CDR3 DNA sequence: TGCGCCAGCAGTTCACTCGGGGCGGGGAAGGGATACGAGCAGTACTTC.

This clonotype has a count of ten or more. CDR3 region: CASSEPTYNEQFF. Written as DNA, the CDR3 is TGTGCCAGCAGTGAGCCGACTTACAATGAGCAGTTCTTC. V is TRBV6-1 and J is TRBJ2-1; the D is unclear. Germline V gene sequence: CDR1 MNHNS, CDR2 SASEGT. The CDR3 has 13 amino acids. The germline V and J ends were trimmed by 3 bases and 4 bases, with 7 bases remaining between them.

This clonotype was observed a handful of times. The genes are TRBV5-6 and TRBJ1-4; 10 nucleotides agree with TRBD1. J was trimmed by 7 bases and V by 3 bases; bases with no gene match: 9. CDR3 length: 16 residues. Germline V gene lookup returns CDR1 SGHDT and CDR2 YYEEEE. This chain's CDR3 is CASSYLTGGGGEKLFF. The CDR3 coding sequence is TGTGCCAGCAGCTACTTGACAGGGGGCGGTGGTGAAAAACTGTTTTTT. Based on the CDR3 plus reference TRBV5-6 and TRBJ1-4, the full variable domain is DAGVTQSPTHLIKTRGQQVTLRCSPKSGHDTVSWYQQALGQGPQFIFQYYEEEERQRGNFPDRFSGHQFPNYSSELNVNALLLGDSALYLCASSYLTGGGGEKLFFGSGTQLSVL.

In this sample, this clonotype turned up a few times. J is TRBJ2-7 and V is TRBV19; D gene unclear. The V and J ends lost 5 bases and 2 bases respectively, with 13 bases between them. The CDR3 has 14 residues. Per germline, CDR1 LNHDA and CDR2 SQIVND (reference sequence). The CDR3: CASSAQLETYEQYF. CDR3 in DNA: TGTGCCAGTAGTGCACAGCTGGAGACCTACGAGCAGTACTTC.